This T cell receptor (beta chain) came from a study of CD8 T cell repertoires and HIV-1 epitope variants. Study context: IL-2, IL-7 and IL-15 were added on days 3 and 7 of roughly eleven-day cultures.

Broader study findings: Roughly 10 TCR beta clonotypes were antigen-specific, more than five apparently recognizing autologous or escape variants.

Libraries were prepared by immunoSEQ multiplex PCR; TCRdb keeps only in-frame clonotypes and omits some of them. The sample holds thousands of clones, roughly 60% seen once. A note on this clone: Antigen unknown.

Trimming removed 4 bases from V and 0 bases from J, with 11 bases in between. This CDR3 spans 15 amino acids. CDR1 SGHTS and CDR2 YDEGEE come from the germline V gene. This TCR was recovered from a male donor with HIV. The sequenced material came from cultured CD8+ T cells derived from PBMCs. The chain has TRBV5-8 and TRBJ1-5, with D unclear. Here the CDR3 reads CASSPQYYSNQPQHF. The CDR3 DNA reads TGTGCCAGCAGCCCCCAGTACTATAGCAATCAGCCCCAGCATTTT.